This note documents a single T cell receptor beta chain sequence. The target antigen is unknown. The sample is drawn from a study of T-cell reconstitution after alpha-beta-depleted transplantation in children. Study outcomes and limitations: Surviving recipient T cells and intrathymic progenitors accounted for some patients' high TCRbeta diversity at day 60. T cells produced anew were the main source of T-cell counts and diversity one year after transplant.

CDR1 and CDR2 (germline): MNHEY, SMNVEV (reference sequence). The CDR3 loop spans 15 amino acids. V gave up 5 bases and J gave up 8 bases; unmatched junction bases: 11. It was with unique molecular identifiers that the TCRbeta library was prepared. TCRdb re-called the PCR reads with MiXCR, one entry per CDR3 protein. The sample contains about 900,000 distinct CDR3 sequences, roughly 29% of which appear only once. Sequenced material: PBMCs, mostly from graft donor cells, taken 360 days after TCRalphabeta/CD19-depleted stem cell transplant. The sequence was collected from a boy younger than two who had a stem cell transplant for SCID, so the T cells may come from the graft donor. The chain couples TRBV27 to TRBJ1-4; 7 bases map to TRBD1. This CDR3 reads CASSEVDRAREKLFF. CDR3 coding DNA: TGTGCCAGCAGTGAAGTCGACAGGGCCCGGGAAAAACTGTTTTTT.